The 25 T cell receptor beta chains reported below all come from one sample, sequenced in a study of regulatory T cells in long-lasting Graves disease. The sample's time point: persistent/refractory GD, antithyroid drugs over 5 years with positive TRAb. Generation of the TCR library employed RNA extracted from PBMCs. Library construction for TCR beta used iRepertoire HTBI primers and Arm-PCR of CDR3 regions. TCRdb itself ran the multiplex PCR reads through MiXCR, one entry per CDR3 protein. The data hold 350,000 to 450,000 distinct CDR3 sequences, with over 20% observed a single time. The sample here was peripheral blood mononuclear cells (PBMCs), taken when the disease was refractory, from a patient treated with antithyroid drugs. Receptor source: a female donor with Graves disease.

There are many counts of this clonotype. The rearrangement uses TRBV28 and TRBJ2-7; 7 nucleotides agree with TRBD1. Germline V gene lookup returns CDR1 MDHEN and CDR2 SYDVKM. Trimming at V came to 3 bases and at J to 4 bases, leaving 9 bases not matched to a gene. CDR3 length: 15 amino acids. The CDR3 loop is CASSLGRGIPYEQYF. The CDR3 DNA sequence: TGTGCCAGCAGTTTGGGCAGGGGGATACCTTACGAGCAGTACTTC.

This clonotype was recorded many times. The chain employs TRBV19 and TRBJ2-5, with D perhaps matching TRBD1 (5 bases). The CDR3 is 13 amino acids. Germline assignment: CDR1 LNHDA and CDR2 SQIVND (reference sequence). V was pared by 10 bases and J by 1 base, with 13 bases between. The CDR3 nucleotides read TGTGCCACACGTCGACAGTCCCAAGAGACCCAGTACTTC. Its translation is CATRRQSQETQYF.

This clonotype was observed at least ten times. This chain links TRBV7-2 with TRBJ2-5; TRBD1 matches at 7 bases. This CDR3 has 15 residues. CDR1 and CDR2 from the germline V gene are SGHTA and FQGNSA. V lost 6 bases, J lost 0 bases, and 7 bases stayed unmatched. CDR3 protein: CASRPDRAYQETQYF. The DNA for the CDR3 is TGTGCCAGCAGACCTGACAGGGCCTACCAAGAGACCCAGTACTTC.

This clonotype came up many times. The chain recombines TRBV28 with TRBJ2-4, with D hard to call. The germline V and J ends were trimmed by 7 bases and 0 bases, with 7 bases remaining between them. The CDR3 totals 13 residues. Germline V gene data show CDR1 as MDHEN and CDR2 as SYDVKM. DNA of the CDR3: TGTGCCAGCAAGGGCCTAGCCAAAAACATTCAGTACTTC. Its translation: CASKGLAKNIQYF.

The table lists this clonotype with many counts. The V call is TRBV28, the J call TRBJ2-7; D remains unclear. The CDR3 runs to 14 residues. V lost 6 bases to trimming and J lost 6 bases, with 18 bases between them. Germline-derived CDR1 and CDR2 are MDHEN and SYDVKM. The CDR3 coding sequence is TGTGCCAGCAGCAGTACCGGGCCCTCCGGCGAGCAGTACTTC. Encoded protein: CASSSTGPSGEQYF.

The chain has TRBV20-1 and TRBJ2-1, with D possibly TRBD1 on 5 matching bases. There are 14 residues in the CDR3. From germline, CDR1 is DFQATT and CDR2 SNEGSKA (reference sequence). V gave up 4 bases and J gave up 0 bases, with 10 bases separating them. The CDR3 is CSATRQSSYNEQFF. The CDR3 region has the DNA TGCAGTGCTACACGACAGAGCTCCTACAATGAGCAGTTCTTC.

This clonotype came up a few times. The chain employs TRBV6-1 and TRBJ2-5; 12 bases line up with TRBD2. CDR1 and CDR2 (germline): MNHNS, SASEGT. CDR3 length: 15 residues. Losses at the gene ends were 8 bases for V and 4 bases for J; bases not matched to a gene: 8. This chain's CDR3 is CASYTSTSGRETQYF. The DNA of the CDR3 is TGTGCCAGCTATACCTCGACTAGCGGGAGAGAGACCCAGTACTTC.

The table lists this clonotype with many counts. The chain links TRBV7-9 to TRBJ1-6; 8 bases are shared with TRBD1. Trimming cost V 5 bases and J 4 bases; bases outside gene matches: 4. CDR1 and CDR2 (germline): SEHNR, FQNEAQ (reference sequence). This CDR3 has 15 residues. The chain's CDR3 is CASSLDRAYNSPLHF. The CDR3 coding sequence is TGTGCCAGCAGCCTGGACAGGGCGTATAATTCACCCCTCCACTTT.

This clonotype appeared a few times. The chain employs TRBV6-1 and TRBJ1-2; possibly TRBD1 for D (5 bases). Trimming stripped 6 bases from V and 2 bases from J, with 19 bases between. The germline V gene has CDR1 MNHNS and CDR2 SASEGT. The CDR3 totals 16 residues. The CDR3 DNA is TGTGCCAGCAGCACACCCTTTGGGGGGTTAAACTATGGCTACACCTTC. Protein product: CASSTPFGGLNYGYTF.

This clonotype was counted only a few times. V is TRBV6-5 and J is TRBJ2-5; weak D call: TRBD2 (6 bases). The length of the CDR3 is 14 residues. Germline V gives CDR1 MNHEY, CDR2 SVGAGI. V lost 1 base and J lost 5, with 11 bases in between. The CDR3 sequence: CASSYYGGSETQYF. The CDR3 DNA reads TGTGCCAGCAGTTACTACGGGGGATCGGAGACCCAGTACTTC.

This clonotype was seen a few times. The V call is TRBV6-1, the J call TRBJ1-3; D unclear. Looked up from germline, CDR1 is MNHNS and CDR2 is SASEGT. Trimming left V 4 bases short and J 0 bases short, with 7 bases between. The CDR3 runs 14 residues. The CDR3 DNA is TGTGCCAGCAGTGGACACCACTCTGGAAACACCATATATTTT. This translates into CASSGHHSGNTIYF.

This clonotype has more than one count but fewer than ten. The CDR3 sequence: CASSPEGQPQETQYF. The CDR3 coding sequence is TGTGCCAGCAGCCCAGAGGGACAGCCACAAGAGACCCAGTACTTC. The chain carries TRBV5-4 and TRBJ2-5; 7 bases agree with TRBD1. The CDR3 runs 15 residues. CDR1 and CDR2 (germline): SGHNT, YYREEE (reference sequence). V shed 4 bases and J 2 bases; nucleotides not matched to a gene: 8.

The chain joins TRBV20-1 to TRBJ2-7; D is ambiguous. Germline V CDR1 and CDR2: DFQATT, SNEGSKA (reference sequence). Trimming left V 4 bases short and J 3 bases short, with 7 bases between. CDR3 length: 11 residues. In DNA form, the CDR3 reads TGCAGTGCTACCGACTGCTACGAGCAGTACTTC. Translated: CSATDCYEQYF.

This chain uses TRBV20-1 with TRBJ2-1; 8 bases map to TRBD2. Germline assignment: CDR1 DFQATT and CDR2 SNEGSKA (reference sequence). J gave up 7 bases and V 3 bases, and 8 bases lay outside the gene matches. The CDR3 has 14 amino acids. In DNA form, the CDR3 reads TGCAGTGCTAGTAACGGGAGGGCCGGTAATGAGCAGTTCTTC. This encodes CSASNGRAGNEQFF.

With respect to this clonotype: This may be a read error: a much more frequent sequence differs by one nucleotide. CDR3 bases: TGTGCCAGCAACGGACTGGGGAACATGAACACTGGAGCTTTCTTT. It encodes CASNGLGNMNTGAFF. The rearrangement joins TRBV6-4 to TRBJ1-1; D is uncertain. The V gene's germline CDR1 is MRHNA and CDR2 SNTAGT. The CDR3 consists of 15 residues.

The sample holds a few counts of this clonotype. The DNA of the CDR3 is TGCGCCAGCAGCCACCCTGACAGACAAGAGACCCAGTACTTC. Translated: CASSHPDRQETQYF. J is TRBJ2-5 and V is TRBV4-1, with D perhaps TRBD1 (5 bases). This CDR3 contains 14 residues. The ends were cut back, 3 bases at V and 2 bases at J, with 10 bases in the middle. The germline V gene has CDR1 MGHRA and CDR2 YSYEKL.

The genes are TRBV12-3 or TRBV12-4 and TRBJ2-7; TRBD2 matches at 13 bases. The CDR3 covers 16 residues. With 7 bases clipped from V and 3 bases from J, the junction kept 9 bases outside the gene matches. CDR3 DNA: TGTGCCAGCACCTGGGGGGGACTAGCGGGACTCTACGAGCAGTACTTC. This sequence encodes CASTWGGLAGLYEQYF.

The chain combines TRBV7-3 with TRBJ2-2; TRBD2 matches at 10 bases. The CDR3 is made up of 16 amino acids. CDR1 is SGHTA, CDR2 FQGTGA, per germline. Trimming at V came to 4 bases and at J to 1 base, leaving 3 bases not matched to a gene. The CDR3 protein is CASSYIAGGNTGELFF. The CDR3 DNA sequence: TGTGCCAGCAGCTACATAGCGGGAGGGAACACCGGGGAGCTGTTTTTT.

The chain has TRBV13 and TRBJ2-1; D unclear. V dropped 1 base and J dropped 7 bases, with 11 bases sitting between them. The CDR3 runs to 14 residues. Germline V lookup: CDR1 PRHDT, CDR2 FYEKMQ (reference sequence). This chain's CDR3 is CASSLESNSNEQFF. CDR3 DNA sequence: TGTGCCAGCAGCTTAGAGTCTAATAGTAATGAGCAGTTCTTC.

DNA of the CDR3: TGTGCCAGCAGGATTAGCGGGAGCAGCACAGATACGCAGTATTTT. This sequence encodes CASRISGSSTDTQYF. The rearrangement joins TRBV6-1 to TRBJ2-3; TRBD2 matches at 9 bases. V lost 6 bases to trimming and J lost 0 bases; unmatched junction nucleotides: 4. This CDR3 has 15 amino acids. Per the germline V gene, CDR1 is MNHNS and CDR2 is SASEGT.

This clonotype has a count of ten or more. The chain employs TRBV7-3 and TRBJ2-5; either TRBD1 or TRBD2 may fit D (5 bases each). The CDR3 runs to 13 residues. From germline, CDR1 is SGHTA and CDR2 FQGTGA. Trimming removed 6 bases from V and 4 bases from J, with 12 bases in between. The CDR3 here is CASSEGSGETQYF. DNA of the CDR3: TGTGCCAGCAGTGAGGGGAGCGGAGAGACCCAGTACTTC.

This clonotype has a handful of counts. This sequence joins TRBV7-3 and TRBJ2-2; maybe TRBD2 (5 bases). The CDR3 contains 16 residues. From germline, CDR1 is SGHTA and CDR2 FQGTGA. V was trimmed by 2 bases and J by 0 bases, leaving 10 bases between them. CDR3 in amino acids: CASSLEGDPNTGELFF. Written as DNA, the CDR3 is TGTGCCAGCAGCTTAGAGGGCGACCCGAACACCGGGGAGCTGTTTTTT.

The chain couples TRBV19 to TRBJ2-1; 12 bases align to TRBD2. The V and J ends lost 4 bases and 0 bases, in that order; junction bases with no gene match: 13. The CDR3 is made up of 20 amino acids. Germline V gene data show CDR1 as LNHDA and CDR2 as SQIVND (reference sequence). The CDR3 region has the DNA TGTGCCAGTAGTAACCCCGGGACTAGCGGGTCCCGGTACTCCTACAATGAGCAGTTCTTC. Protein sequence: CASSNPGTSGSRYSYNEQFF.

There are many counts of this clonotype. The rearrangement uses TRBV12-3 or TRBV12-4 and TRBJ1-2; D ambiguous. The CDR3 totals 12 residues. Trimming removed 1 base at V and 7 bases at J, with 7 bases between. CDR3 amino acids: CASSLEGSGYTF. CDR3 bases: TGTGCCAGCAGTTTAGAGGGTAGTGGCTACACCTTC.

The rearrangement uses TRBV9 and TRBJ2-7; TRBD1 matches 8 bases. The V and J ends lost 2 bases and 5 bases, in that order; junction bases with no gene match: 6. This CDR3 has 14 residues. Germline V gene lookup returns CDR1 SGDLS and CDR2 YYNGEE. The CDR3 loop is CASSVLPGGDEQYF. The CDR3 DNA reads as TGTGCCAGCAGCGTTCTCCCAGGGGGCGACGAGCAGTACTTC.